These 2 T cell receptor beta chains were all obtained from the same sample, sequenced in a study of T cells after yellow fever vaccination. From the 5' RACE reads, TCRdb called clonotypes with MiXCR, one entry per CDR3 protein. Counted here are about 170,000 distinct CDR3 sequences, around 10% occurring once; the ten biggest clones make up 35% to 45%. The material sequenced was CD8+ T cells sorted from PBMCs, taken 15 days after the yellow fever booster vaccination. These receptors were collected from a man aged 18-30 years who received the YFV17D yellow fever vaccine.

V is TRBV2 and J is TRBJ2-7; tentatively, D is TRBD1 or TRBD2 (5 bases each). Deletions cut 10 bases from V and 0 bases from J, with 16 bases between. The germline V gene encodes CDR1 SNHLY and CDR2 FYNNEI. The CDR3 runs 14 residues. DNA for the CDR3: TGTGCCACCATGAGGGGCGCCTTCTCCTACGAGCAGTACTTC. Translating gives CATMRGAFSYEQYF.

The V and J genes are TRBV12-3 or TRBV12-4 and TRBJ2-3; D gene unclear. The CDR3 runs to 14 residues. V lost 0 bases and J lost 6, with 10 bases in between. DNA for the CDR3: TGTGCCAGCAGTTTAGCCCCGTCGTGGGATACGCAGTATTTT. Its translation: CASSLAPSWDTQYF.